This record concerns one T cell receptor (beta chain) sequence. Its binding antigen is unknown. No clone much larger than this one lies a single base away; base qualities are absent. The germline V gene sets CDR1 to MGHRA and CDR2 to YSYEKL. V is reduced by 7 bases and J by 7 bases, leaving a spacing of 17 bases between them. CDR3 length: 13 amino acids, cysteine to phenylalanine. CDR3 DNA only is kept here, 39 bases in frame from base 1. This entry comes from a study of CD8 T cells in ankylosing spondylitis (dated by TCRdb to 2017 to 2019). Background for the entire study: The study set out to find disease-linked TCR variants by profiling T cell receptor beta repertoires in ankylosing spondylitis patients and healthy donors. The full study cohort was made up of about two dozen ankylosing spondylitis patients and 108 healthy donors. Samples of peripheral blood were taken, and for ankylosing spondylitis patients, synovial fluid was collected as well.

General findings and caveats noted by the study authors: Some motif variants had previously been reported in the synovial fluid and blood of reactive arthritis patients, which suggests shared mechanisms of disease initiation. Blood from ankylosing spondylitis patients appeared to be characterized by a TCR beta motif composed of about eight highly homologous amino acid variants. The disease-linked clones showed a CD8+ phenotype and occurred at relatively low frequencies in peripheral blood. According to the report, matched synovial fluid samples from ankylosing spondylitis patients were significantly enriched for the disease-linked clones.

The instrument given in TCRdb is Illumina HiSeq 2500. Quantitative 5'-RACE with molecular barcodes was used to prepare TCR beta libraries. The published analysis was carried out like this. A new computational method based on a probabilistic model of VDJ rearrangement was used to identify disease-linked TCR variants. The public reads were reprocessed in TCRdb via fastp at Q25 and MiXCR, keeping in-frame beta chains. Merged by CDR3 protein, the rows form single entries marked with the most common genes and DNA. The V and J calls reflect TCRdb's pipeline rather than the authors' work. The sample table holds roughly 700,000 distinct CDR3 sequences, of which around 20% were seen once. The top ten hold under 20% of the sample.

The chain employs TRBV4-1 and TRBJ2-7, with the D gene tentatively TRBD1 or TRBD2, based on 5 matching bases in each. Input material: blood, either unsorted or a sorted T cell fraction (not recorded which). The receptor was isolated from a male donor with ankylosing spondylitis. The CDR3 loop reads CASTLLGTGEQYF. The DNA sequence is as follows: TGCGCCAGCACCCTCCTGGGGACGGGTGAGCAGTACTTC.